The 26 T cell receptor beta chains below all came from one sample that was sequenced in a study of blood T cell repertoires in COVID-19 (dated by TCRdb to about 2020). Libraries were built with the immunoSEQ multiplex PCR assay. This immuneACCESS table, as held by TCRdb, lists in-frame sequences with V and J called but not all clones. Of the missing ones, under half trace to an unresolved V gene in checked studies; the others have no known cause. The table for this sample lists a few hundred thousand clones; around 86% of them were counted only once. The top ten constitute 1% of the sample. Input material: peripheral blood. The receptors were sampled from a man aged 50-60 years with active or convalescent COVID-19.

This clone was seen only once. The CDR3 region is CASRDSIGETQYF. DNA of the CDR3: TGTGCCAGCAGGGACAGTATTGGAGAGACCCAGTACTTC. The chain uses TRBV28 and TRBJ2-5; a weak D match, TRBD1 (6 bases). CDR3 length: 13 residues. V was shortened by 6 bases and J by 4 bases, with 12 bases between the two germline ends. The germline CDR1 and CDR2 sequences are MDHEN and SYDVKM.

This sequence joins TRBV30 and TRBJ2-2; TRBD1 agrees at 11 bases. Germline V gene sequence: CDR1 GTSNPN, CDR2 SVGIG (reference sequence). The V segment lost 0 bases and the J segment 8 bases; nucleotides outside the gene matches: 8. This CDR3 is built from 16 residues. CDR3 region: CAWSVRGQGAFGELFF. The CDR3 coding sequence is TGTGCCTGGAGTGTACGAGGACAGGGGGCTTTTGGGGAGCTGTTTTTT.

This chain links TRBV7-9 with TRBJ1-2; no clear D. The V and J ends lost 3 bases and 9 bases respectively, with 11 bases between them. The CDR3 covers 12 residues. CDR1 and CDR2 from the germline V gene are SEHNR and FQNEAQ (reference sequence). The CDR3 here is CASSLLDWSYTF. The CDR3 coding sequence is TGTGCCAGCAGCTTGCTGGACTGGAGCTACACCTTC.

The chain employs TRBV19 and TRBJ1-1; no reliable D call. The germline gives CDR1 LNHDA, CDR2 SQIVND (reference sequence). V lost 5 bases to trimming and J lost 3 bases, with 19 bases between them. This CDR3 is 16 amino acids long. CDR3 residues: CASSPLAGASYTEAFF. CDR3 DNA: TGTGCCAGTAGTCCCCTAGCGGGAGCCAGTTACACTGAAGCTTTCTTT. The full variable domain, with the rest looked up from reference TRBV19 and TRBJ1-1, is DGGITQSPKYLFRKEGQNVTLSCEQNLNHDAMYWYRQDPGQGLRLIYYSQIVNDFQKGDIAEGYSVSREKKESFPLTVTSAQKNPTAFYLCASSPLAGASYTEAFFGQGTRLTVV.

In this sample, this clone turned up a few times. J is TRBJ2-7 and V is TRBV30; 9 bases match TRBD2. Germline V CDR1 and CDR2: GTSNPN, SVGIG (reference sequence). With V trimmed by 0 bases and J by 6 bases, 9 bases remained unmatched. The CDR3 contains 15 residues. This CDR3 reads CAWSVLAGVAVEQYF. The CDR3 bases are TGTGCCTGGAGTGTGTTAGCGGGAGTTGCCGTCGAGCAGTACTTC.

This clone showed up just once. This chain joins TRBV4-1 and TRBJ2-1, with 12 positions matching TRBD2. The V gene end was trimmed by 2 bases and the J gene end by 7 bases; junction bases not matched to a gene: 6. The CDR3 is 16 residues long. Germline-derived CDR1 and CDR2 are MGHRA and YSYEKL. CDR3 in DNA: TGCGCCAGCAGCCAAACCCCGGGGACTAGCGGGAATGAGCAGTTCTTC. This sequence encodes CASSQTPGTSGNEQFF.

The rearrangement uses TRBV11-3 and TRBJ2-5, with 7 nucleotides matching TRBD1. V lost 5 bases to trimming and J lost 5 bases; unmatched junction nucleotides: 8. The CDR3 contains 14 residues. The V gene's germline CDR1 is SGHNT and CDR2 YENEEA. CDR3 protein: CASSPTGIGETQYF. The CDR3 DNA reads TGTGCCAGCAGCCCGACAGGGATCGGGGAGACCCAGTACTTC.

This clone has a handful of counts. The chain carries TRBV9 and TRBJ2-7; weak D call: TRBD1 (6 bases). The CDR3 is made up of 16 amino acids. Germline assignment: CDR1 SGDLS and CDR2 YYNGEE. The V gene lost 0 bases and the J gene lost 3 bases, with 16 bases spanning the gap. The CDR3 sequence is CASSVGLGTNRYEQYF. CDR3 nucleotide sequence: TGTGCCAGCAGCGTAGGCCTCGGGACAAACCGCTACGAGCAGTACTTC.

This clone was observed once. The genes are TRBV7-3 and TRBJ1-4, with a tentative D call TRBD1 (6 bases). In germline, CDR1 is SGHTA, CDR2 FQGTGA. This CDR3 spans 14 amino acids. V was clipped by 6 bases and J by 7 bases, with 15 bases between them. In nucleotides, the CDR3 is TGTGCCAGCAGACGTACAGGGTTTGTTGAAAAACTGTTTTTT. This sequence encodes CASRRTGFVEKLFF.

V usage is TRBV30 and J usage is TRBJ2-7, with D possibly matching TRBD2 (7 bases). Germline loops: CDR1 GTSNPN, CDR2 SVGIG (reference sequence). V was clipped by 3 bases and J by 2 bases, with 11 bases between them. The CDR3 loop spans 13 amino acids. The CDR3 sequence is CAWRRGGTYEQYF. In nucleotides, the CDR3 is TGTGCCTGGAGGAGGGGGGGTACCTACGAGCAGTACTTC.

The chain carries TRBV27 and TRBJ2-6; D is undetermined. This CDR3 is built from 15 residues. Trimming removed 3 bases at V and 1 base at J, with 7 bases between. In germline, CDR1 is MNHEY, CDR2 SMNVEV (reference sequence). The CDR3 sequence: CASSFWSSGANVLTF. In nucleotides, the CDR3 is TGTGCCAGCAGTTTCTGGAGTTCTGGGGCCAACGTCCTGACTTTC.

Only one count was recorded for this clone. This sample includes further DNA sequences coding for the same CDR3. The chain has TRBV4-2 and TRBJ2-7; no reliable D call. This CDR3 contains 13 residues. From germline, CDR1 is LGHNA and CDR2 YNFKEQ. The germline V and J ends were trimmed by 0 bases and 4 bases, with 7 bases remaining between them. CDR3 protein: CASSQDLEYEQYF. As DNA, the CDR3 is TGTGCCAGCAGCCAAGATTTGGAGTACGAGCAGTACTTC.

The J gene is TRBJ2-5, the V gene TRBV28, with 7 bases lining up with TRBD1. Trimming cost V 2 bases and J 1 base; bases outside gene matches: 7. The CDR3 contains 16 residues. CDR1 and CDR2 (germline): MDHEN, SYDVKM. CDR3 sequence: CASSLMSAGGQETQYF. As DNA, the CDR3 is TGTGCCAGCAGTTTAATGTCGGCAGGGGGCCAAGAGACCCAGTACTTC.

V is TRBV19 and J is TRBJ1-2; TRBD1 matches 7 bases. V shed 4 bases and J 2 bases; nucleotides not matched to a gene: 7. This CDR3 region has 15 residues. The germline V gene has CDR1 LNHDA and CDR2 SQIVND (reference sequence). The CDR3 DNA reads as TGTGCCAGTAGTACCATCAGACAGGGAAACTATGGCTACACCTTC. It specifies CASSTIRQGNYGYTF.

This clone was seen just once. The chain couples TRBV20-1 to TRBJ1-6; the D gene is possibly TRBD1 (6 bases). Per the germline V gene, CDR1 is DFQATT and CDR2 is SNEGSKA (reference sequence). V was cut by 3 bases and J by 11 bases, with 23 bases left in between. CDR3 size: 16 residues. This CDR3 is CSASFTGFREGPPLHF. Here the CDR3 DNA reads TGCAGTGCTAGTTTCACAGGGTTCCGGGAGGGGCCACCCCTCCACTTT.

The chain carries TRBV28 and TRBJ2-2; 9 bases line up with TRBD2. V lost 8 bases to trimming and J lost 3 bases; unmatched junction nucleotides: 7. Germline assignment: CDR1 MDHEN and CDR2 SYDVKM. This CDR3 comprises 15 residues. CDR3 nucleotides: TGTGCCAGCGGCACTAGCGGGCACCACACCGGGGAGCTGTTTTTT. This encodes CASGTSGHHTGELFF.

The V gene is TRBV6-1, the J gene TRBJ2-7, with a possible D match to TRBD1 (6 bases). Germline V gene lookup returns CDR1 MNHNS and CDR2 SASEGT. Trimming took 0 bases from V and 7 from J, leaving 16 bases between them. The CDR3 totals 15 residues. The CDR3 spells CASSEARQGIREQYF. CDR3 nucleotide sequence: TGTGCCAGCAGTGAAGCGAGGCAGGGGATCAGGGAGCAGTACTTC.

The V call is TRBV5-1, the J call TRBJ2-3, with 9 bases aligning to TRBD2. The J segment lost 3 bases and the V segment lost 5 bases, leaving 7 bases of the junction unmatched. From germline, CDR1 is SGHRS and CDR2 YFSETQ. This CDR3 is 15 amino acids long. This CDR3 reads CASSRASGTTDTQYF. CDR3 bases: TGCGCCAGCAGTAGGGCTAGCGGGACAACAGATACGCAGTATTTT.

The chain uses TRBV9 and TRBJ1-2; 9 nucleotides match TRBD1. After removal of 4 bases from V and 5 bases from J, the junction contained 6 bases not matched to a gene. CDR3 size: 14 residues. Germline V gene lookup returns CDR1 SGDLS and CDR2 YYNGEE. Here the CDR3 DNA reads TGTGCCAGCAGCCTTCCGGGACAGGGATATGGCTACACCTTC. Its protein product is CASSLPGQGYGYTF.

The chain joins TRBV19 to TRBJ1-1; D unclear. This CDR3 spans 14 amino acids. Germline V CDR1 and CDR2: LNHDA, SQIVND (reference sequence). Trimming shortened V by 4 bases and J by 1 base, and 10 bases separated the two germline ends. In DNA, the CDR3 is TGTGCCAGTAGTACCCACACAGAGAACACTGAAGCTTTCTTT. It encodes CASSTHTENTEAFF.

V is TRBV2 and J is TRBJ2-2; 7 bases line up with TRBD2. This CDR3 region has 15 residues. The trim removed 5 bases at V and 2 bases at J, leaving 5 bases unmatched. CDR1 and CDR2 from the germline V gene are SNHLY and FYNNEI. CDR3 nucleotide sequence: TGTGCCAGCAGTCCGACGGGGGGTAACACCGGGGAGCTGTTTTTT. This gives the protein CASSPTGGNTGELFF. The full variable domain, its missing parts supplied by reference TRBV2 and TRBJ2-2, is EPEVTQTPSHQVTQMGQEVILRCVPISNHLYFYWYRQILGQKVEFLVSFYNNEISEKSEIFDDQFSVERPDGSNFTLKIRSTKLEDSAMYFCASSPTGGNTGELFFGEGSRLTVL.

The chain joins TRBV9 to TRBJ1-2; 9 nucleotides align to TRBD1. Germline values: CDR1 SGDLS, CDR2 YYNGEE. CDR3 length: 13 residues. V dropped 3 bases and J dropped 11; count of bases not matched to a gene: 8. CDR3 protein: CASSAGTGNGYTF. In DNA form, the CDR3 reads TGTGCCAGCAGCGCCGGGACAGGGAACGGGTACACCTTC. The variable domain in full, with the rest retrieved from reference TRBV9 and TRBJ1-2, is DSGVTQTPKHLITATGQRVTLRCSPRSGDLSVYWYQQSLDQGLQFLIQYYNGEERAKGNILERFSAQQFPDLHSELNLSSLELGDSALYFCASSAGTGNGYTFGSGTRLTVV.

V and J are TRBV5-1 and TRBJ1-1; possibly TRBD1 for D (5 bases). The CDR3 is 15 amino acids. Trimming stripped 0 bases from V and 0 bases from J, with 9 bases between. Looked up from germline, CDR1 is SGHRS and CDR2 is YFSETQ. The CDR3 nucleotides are TGCGCCAGCAGCTTGGAGCTACAGGTGAACACTGAAGCTTTCTTT. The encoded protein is CASSLELQVNTEAFF.

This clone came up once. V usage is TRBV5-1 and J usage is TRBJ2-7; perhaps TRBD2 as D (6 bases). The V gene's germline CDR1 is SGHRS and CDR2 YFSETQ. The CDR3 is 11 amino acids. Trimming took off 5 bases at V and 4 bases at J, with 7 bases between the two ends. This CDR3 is CASREGYEQYF. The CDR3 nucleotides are TGCGCCAGCAGGGAGGGGTACGAGCAGTACTTC.

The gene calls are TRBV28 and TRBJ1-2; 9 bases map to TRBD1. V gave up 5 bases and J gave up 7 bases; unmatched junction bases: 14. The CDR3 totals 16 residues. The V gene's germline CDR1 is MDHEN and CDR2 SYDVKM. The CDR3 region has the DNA TGTGCCAGCAGTCCCTATGTTTCCGGGACAGGGTCTGGCTACACCTTC. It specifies CASSPYVSGTGSGYTF.

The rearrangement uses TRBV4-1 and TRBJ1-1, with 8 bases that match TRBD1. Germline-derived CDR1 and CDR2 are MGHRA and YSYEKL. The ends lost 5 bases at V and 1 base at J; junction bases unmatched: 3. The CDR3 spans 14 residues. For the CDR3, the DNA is TGCGCCAGCAGCGACAGGGGAAAGAACACTGAAGCTTTCTTT. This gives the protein CASSDRGKNTEAFF.